This T cell receptor (beta chain) derives from a study of tissue T cells after allogeneic stem cell transplantation. Points from the study as a whole: Blood and spleen captured only part of the tissue TCR repertoire.

Measured with immunoSEQ multiplex PCR; TCRdb has only the in-frame clones, and not every one. The table lists about 4,200 clones, over 45% of them singletons. Regarding this clone: Its antigen is unknown. Gene and germline names: mouse. The read is 1 residue too short to cover the CDR3 end, so that end is filled in from the germline J gene.

Time point meaning: mouse harvest day 7 after allogeneic transplant. Each mouse received 10^7 T-cell-depleted marrow cells plus 10^6 splenic CD5+ T cells by tail vein. B6 (H2b) cells into BALB/c (H2d) mice; tissues taken at day 7 or 14. The CDR3 has 15 residues. V was shortened by 1 base and J by 0 bases, with 7 bases between the two germline ends. In germline, CDR1 is NNHNN, CDR2 SYGAGS (reference sequence). This clonotype was obtained from a female BALB/c mouse given C57BL/6 T cells with graft-versus-host disease after an allogeneic hematopoietic cell transplant. V is TRBV13-2 and J is TRBJ1-4; D remains unclear. What was sequenced was spleen. The CDR3 bases that were read are TGTGCCAGCGGTGATCGGAGACTTTCCAACGAAAGATTATTT. Its protein is CASGDRRLSNERLF. The whole CDR3 protein reads CASGDRRLSNERLFF.